This record concerns one TCR beta chain sequence. Antigen specificity is unknown. This sample was included in a study of T-cell memory formation after mild COVID-19. Whole-study context: For the most part, TCR clusters were specific to one donor.

Regarding the study as a whole: Clones contracting over day 15 to 85 were CD4/CD8 balanced, with later expanders leaning CD4+. The appearance of some responding clones in pre-infection memory suggested that cross-reactive memory joined.

MiXCR was run by TCRdb on the 5' RACE reads, yielding one entry per CDR3 protein. The table has about 360,000 distinct CDR3 sequences, 13% to 15% seen once; the top ten hold about 20%. The germline V and J ends were trimmed by 0 bases and 4 bases, with 7 bases remaining between them. CDR1 SGDLS and CDR2 YYNGEE come from the germline V gene. This CDR3 is 13 amino acids long. Input material: PBMCs or a T cell subset sorted from them (not recorded which). The chain is built from TRBV9 and TRBJ1-1; D is unclear. This TCR came from a man aged 18 to 29 who had mild COVID-19 (a few samples of this study predate the infection). Cell type and time point are not known. The CDR3 is CASSVATLTEAFF. The CDR3 coding sequence is TGTGCCAGCAGCGTAGCGACACTCACTGAAGCTTTCTTT.